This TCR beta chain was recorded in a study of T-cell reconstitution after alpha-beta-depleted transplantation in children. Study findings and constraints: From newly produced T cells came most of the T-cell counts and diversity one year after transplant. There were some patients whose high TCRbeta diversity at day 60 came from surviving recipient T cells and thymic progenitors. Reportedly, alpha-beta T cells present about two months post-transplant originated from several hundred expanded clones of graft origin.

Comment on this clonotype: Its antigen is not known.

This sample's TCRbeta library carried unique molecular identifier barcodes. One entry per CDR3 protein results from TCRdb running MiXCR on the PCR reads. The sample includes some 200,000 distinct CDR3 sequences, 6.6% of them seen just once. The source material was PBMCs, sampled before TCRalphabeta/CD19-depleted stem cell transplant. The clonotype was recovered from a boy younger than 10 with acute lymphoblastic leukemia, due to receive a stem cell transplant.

The CDR3 DNA sequence: TGTGCCAGCAGTCCCTCCCCCCGACTCGGAAACACCATATATTTT. Its protein product is CASSPSPRLGNTIYF. The chain carries TRBV28 and TRBJ1-3; D is ambiguous. The germline V and J ends were trimmed by 5 bases and 4 bases, with 15 bases remaining between them. The germline V gene has CDR1 MDHEN and CDR2 SYDVKM. The CDR3 spans 15 residues.